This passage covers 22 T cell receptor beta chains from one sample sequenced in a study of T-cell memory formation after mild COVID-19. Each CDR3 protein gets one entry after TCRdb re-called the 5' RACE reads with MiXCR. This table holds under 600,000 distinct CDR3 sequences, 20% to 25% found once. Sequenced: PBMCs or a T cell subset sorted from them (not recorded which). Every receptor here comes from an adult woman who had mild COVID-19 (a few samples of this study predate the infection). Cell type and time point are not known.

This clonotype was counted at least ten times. The CDR3 sequence is CAIRSSTGVAGNTIYF. The CDR3 DNA reads TGTGCCATCAGGTCGTCGACAGGGGTAGCTGGAAACACCATATATTTT. V usage is TRBV10-3 and J usage is TRBJ1-3; 8 bases map to TRBD1. Germline-derived CDR1 and CDR2 are ENHRY and SYGVKD. This CDR3 is 16 amino acids long. The J segment lost 2 bases and the V segment lost 6 bases, leaving 9 bases of the junction unmatched.

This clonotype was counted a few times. The CDR3 DNA is TGTGCCAGCAGTCCCTCGACGTCTTTGGAGGGCTACACCTTC. Protein: CASSPSTSLEGYTF. V usage is TRBV27 and J usage is TRBJ1-2; D not resolved. Trimming removed 5 bases from V and 8 bases from J, with 18 bases in between. Germline V gene data show CDR1 as MNHEY and CDR2 as SMNVEV (reference sequence). CDR3 length: 14 amino acids.

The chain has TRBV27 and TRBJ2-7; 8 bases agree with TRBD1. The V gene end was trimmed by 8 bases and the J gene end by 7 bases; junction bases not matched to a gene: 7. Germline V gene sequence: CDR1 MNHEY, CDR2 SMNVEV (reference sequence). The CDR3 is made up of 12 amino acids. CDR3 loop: CASGFRGREQYF. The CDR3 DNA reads TGTGCCAGCGGATTCAGGGGGCGGGAGCAGTACTTC.

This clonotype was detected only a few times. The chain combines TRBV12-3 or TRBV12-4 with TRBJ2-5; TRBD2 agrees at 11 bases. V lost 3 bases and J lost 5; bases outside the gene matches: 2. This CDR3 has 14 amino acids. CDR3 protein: CASSLASGGETQYF. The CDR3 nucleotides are TGTGCCAGCAGTTTGGCTAGCGGGGGGGAGACCCAGTACTTC.

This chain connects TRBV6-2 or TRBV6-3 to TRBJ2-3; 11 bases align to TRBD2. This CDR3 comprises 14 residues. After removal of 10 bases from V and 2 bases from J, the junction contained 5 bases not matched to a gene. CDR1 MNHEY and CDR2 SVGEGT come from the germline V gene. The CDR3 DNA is TGTGCCACGATAGCGGGGGGGTTCACAGATACGCAGTATTTT. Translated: CATIAGGFTDTQYF.

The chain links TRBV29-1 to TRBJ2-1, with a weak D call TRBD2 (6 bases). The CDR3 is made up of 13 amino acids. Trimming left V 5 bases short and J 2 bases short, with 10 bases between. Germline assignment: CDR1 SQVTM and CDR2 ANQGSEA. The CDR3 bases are TGCAGCGTTTTGAGCGGGCCCTACAATGAGCAGTTCTTC. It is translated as CSVLSGPYNEQFF.

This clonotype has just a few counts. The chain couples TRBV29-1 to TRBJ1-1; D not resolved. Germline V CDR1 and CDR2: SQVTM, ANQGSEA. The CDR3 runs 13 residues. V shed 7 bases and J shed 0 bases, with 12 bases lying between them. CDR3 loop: CSARRQLNTEAFF. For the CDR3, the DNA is TGCAGCGCCAGAAGGCAGTTGAACACTGAAGCTTTCTTT.

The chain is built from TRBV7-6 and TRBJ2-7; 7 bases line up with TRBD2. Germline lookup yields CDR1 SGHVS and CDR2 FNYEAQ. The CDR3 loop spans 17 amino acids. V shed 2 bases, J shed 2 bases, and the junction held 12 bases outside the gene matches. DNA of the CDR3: TGTGCCAGCAGCTTAATAGCCGGGGGGATAGAACCCTACGAGCAGTACTTC. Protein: CASSLIAGGIEPYEQYF. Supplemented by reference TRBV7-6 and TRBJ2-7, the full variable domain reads GAGVSQSPRYKVTKRGQDVALRCDPISGHVSLYWYRQALGQGPEFLTYFNYEAQQDKSGLPNDRFSAERPEGSISTLTIQRTEQRDSAMYRCASSLIAGGIEPYEQYFGPGTRLTVT.

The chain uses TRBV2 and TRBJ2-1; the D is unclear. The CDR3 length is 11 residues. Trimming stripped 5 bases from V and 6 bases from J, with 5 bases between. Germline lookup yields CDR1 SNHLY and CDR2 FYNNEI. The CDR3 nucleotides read TGTGCCAGCAGTATAATCAATGAGCAGTTCTTC. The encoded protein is CASSIINEQFF. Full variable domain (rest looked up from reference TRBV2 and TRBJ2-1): EPEVTQTPSHQVTQMGQEVILRCVPISNHLYFYWYRQILGQKVEFLVSFYNNEISEKSEIFDDQFSVERPDGSNFTLKIRSTKLEDSAMYFCASSIINEQFFGPGTRLTVL.

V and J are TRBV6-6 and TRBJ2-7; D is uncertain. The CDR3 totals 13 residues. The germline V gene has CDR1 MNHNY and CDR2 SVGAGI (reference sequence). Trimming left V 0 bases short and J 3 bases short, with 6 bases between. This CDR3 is CASSYSADYEQYF. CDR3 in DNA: TGTGCCAGCAGTTACTCGGCAGACTACGAGCAGTACTTC.

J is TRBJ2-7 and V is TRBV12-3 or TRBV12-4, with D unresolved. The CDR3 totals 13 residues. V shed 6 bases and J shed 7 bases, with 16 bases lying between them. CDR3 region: CASRVGPYREQYF. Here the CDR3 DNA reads TGTGCCAGCAGGGTAGGGCCCTACCGGGAGCAGTACTTC.

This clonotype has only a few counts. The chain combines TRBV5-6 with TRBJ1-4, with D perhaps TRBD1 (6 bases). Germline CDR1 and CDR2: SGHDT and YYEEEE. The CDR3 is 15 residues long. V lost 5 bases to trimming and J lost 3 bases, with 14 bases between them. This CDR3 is CASRPFRGANEKLFF. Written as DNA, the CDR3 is TGTGCCAGCAGACCTTTCAGGGGAGCTAATGAAAAACTGTTTTTT. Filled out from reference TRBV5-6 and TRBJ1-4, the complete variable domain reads DAGVTQSPTHLIKTRGQQVTLRCSPKSGHDTVSWYQQALGQGPQFIFQYYEEEERQRGNFPDRFSGHQFPNYSSELNVNALLLGDSALYLCASRPFRGANEKLFFGSGTQLSVL.

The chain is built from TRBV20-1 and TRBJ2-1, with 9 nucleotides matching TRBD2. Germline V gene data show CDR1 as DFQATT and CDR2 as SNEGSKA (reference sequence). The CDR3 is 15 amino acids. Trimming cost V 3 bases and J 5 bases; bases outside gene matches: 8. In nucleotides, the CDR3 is TGCAGTGCTAGTCCTGTTTTAGCGGGAGACAATGAGCAGTTCTTC. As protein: CSASPVLAGDNEQFF.

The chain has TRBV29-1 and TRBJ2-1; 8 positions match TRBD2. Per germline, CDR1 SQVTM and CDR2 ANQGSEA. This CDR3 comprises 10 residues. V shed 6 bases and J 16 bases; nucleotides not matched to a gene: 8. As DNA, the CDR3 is TGCAGCGTAAAAGCGGGGGAACTATTCTTC. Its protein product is CSVKAGELFF.

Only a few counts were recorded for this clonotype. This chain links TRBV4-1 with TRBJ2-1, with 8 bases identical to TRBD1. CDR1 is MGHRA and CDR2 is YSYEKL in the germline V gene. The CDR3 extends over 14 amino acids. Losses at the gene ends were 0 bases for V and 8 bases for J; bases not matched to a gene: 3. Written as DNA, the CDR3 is TGCGCCAGCAGCCAAGATGGACAGGGTTATGAGCAGTTCTTC. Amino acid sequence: CASSQDGQGYEQFF.

The CDR3 DNA follows: TGCGCCAGCAGCTTGGGCTACTCGAGCTCCTACGAGCAGTACTTC. Translated: CASSLGYSSSYEQYF. J is TRBJ2-7 and V is TRBV5-1; D remains unclear. V was trimmed by 0 bases and J by 0 bases, leaving 10 bases between them. The CDR3 extends over 15 amino acids. Germline-derived CDR1 and CDR2 are SGHRS and YFSETQ.

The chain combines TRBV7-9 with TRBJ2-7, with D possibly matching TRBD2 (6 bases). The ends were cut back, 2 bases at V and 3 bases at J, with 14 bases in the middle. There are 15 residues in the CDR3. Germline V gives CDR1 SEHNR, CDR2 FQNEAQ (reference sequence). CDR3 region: CASSLPTGEGYEQYF. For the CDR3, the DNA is TGTGCCAGCAGCTTACCCACGGGAGAAGGCTACGAGCAGTACTTC.

This chain's CDR3 is CASSSTGSYNSPLHF. CDR3 nucleotide sequence: TGTGCCAGCAGTTCTACAGGTTCCTATAATTCACCCCTCCACTTT. The gene calls are TRBV6-6 and TRBJ1-6, with a possible D match to TRBD1 (5 bases). Germline lookup yields CDR1 MNHNY and CDR2 SVGAGI (reference sequence). This CDR3 is built from 15 residues. Trimming removed 4 bases at V and 1 base at J, with 8 bases between.

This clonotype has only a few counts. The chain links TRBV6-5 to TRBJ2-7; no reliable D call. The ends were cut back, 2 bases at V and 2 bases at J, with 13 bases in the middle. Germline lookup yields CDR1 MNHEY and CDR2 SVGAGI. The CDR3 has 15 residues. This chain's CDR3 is CASSYLADPTYEQYF. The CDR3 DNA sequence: TGTGCCAGCAGTTACCTGGCGGATCCTACCTACGAGCAGTACTTC.

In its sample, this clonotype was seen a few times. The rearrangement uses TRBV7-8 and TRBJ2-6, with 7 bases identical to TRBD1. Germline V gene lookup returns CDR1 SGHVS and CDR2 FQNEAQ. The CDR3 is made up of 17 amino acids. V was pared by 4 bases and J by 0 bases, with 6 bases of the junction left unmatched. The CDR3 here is CASSSRDSSSGANVLTF. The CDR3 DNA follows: TGTGCCAGCAGCTCCCGGGACAGCTCCTCTGGGGCCAACGTCCTGACTTTC.

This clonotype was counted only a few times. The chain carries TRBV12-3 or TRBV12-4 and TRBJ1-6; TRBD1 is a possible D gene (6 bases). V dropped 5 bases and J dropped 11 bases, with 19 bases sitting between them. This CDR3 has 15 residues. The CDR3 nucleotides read TGTGCCAGCAGTCTGTTACAGGGAAGTACGACACCCCTCCACTTT. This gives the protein CASSLLQGSTTPLHF.

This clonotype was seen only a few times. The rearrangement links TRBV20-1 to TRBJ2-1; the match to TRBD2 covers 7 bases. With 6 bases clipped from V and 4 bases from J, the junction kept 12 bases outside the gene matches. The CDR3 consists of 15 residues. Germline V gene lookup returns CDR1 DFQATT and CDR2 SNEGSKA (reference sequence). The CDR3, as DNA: TGCAGTGCCCCGAGATTGGCTAGCGGATACAATGAGCAGTTCTTC. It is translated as CSAPRLASGYNEQFF.